This is a list of T cell receptor beta chains from one sample in a study of beta chain features in type 1 diabetes. Some clones are missing from TCRdb's copy, which holds only in-frame ones; the method was immunoSEQ multiplex PCR. The sample lists 350,000 to 400,000 clones, over 12% occurring once. Sequenced material: naive CD4+ T cells from blood. The receptors derive from a woman between 18 and 29 years old in good health. Both conserved end residues are part of each CDR3. A D gene is named only where the DNA matches it firmly.

D	V	J	CDR3
-	TRBV25-1	TRBJ1-2	CASSDDRPAGYTF
TRBD2	TRBV5-1	TRBJ2-7	CASSLGTTSGNYEQYF
TRBD2	TRBV7-8	TRBJ2-5	CASSLSGGETQYF
-	TRBV30	TRBJ2-7	CAWEVSYEQYF
-	TRBV12-5	TRBJ1-1	CASPLRMNTEAFF
-	TRBV11-2	TRBJ2-7	CASSEHYEQYF
-	TRBV19	TRBJ2-1	CASSISGKAYNEQFF
-	TRBV11-1	TRBJ2-3	CASSLLRGRETDTQYF
TRBD1	TRBV2	TRBJ1-5	CASRDDRGGNQPQHF
-	TRBV7-9	TRBJ1-5	CASSPLYSNQPQHF
-	TRBV13	TRBJ2-7	CASSRKLAEQYF
TRBD1	TRBV2	TRBJ2-2	CASRSDRGSTGELFF
-	TRBV30	TRBJ1-1	CAWMRGNTEAFF
TRBD2	TRBV2	TRBJ2-3	CASRLLAGDKDTQYF
-	TRBV7-9	TRBJ2-1	CASSQSGTSYNEQFF
-	TRBV6-5	TRBJ2-1	CASSYQISSYNEQFF
-	TRBV18	TRBJ2-1	CASSPRRDEQFF
TRBD1	TRBV6-5	TRBJ1-1	CASSSRTGANTEAFF
-	TRBV2	TRBJ1-1	CASTRTQDAAFF
-	TRBV7-3	TRBJ2-7	CASSLQAGSSYEQYF
TRBD1	TRBV7-9	TRBJ2-4	CASSMPDREAIQYF
-	TRBV9	TRBJ1-1	CASSVGPGRSHFF
TRBD2	TRBV30	TRBJ2-1	CAWRGREGYNEQFF
-	TRBV30	TRBJ1-1	CAWIWGDTEAFF
-	TRBV28	TRBJ2-5	CASISSRGLRETQYF
TRBD1	TRBV7-2	TRBJ1-5	CASSPAGQTNQPQHF
TRBD2	TRBV5-1	TRBJ2-3	CASSLPRGLASDTQYF
TRBD1	TRBV25-1	TRBJ1-4	CASRDRGNEKLFF
TRBD1	TRBV5-1	TRBJ1-5	CASSETGGTFQPQHF
TRBD1	TRBV18	TRBJ2-2	CASSPRLTGGYGELFF
-	TRBV2	TRBJ2-2	CASRETGVDAGELFF
TRBD2	TRBV14	TRBJ2-7	CASSQTPGLLAGEKGPYEQYF
TRBD1	TRBV29-1	TRBJ2-7	CSVSGTGSSYEQYF
TRBD1	TRBV18	TRBJ2-3	CASSFGQGVADTQYF
TRBD2	TRBV28	TRBJ2-1	CASTRRYGGRMYNEQFF
-	TRBV18	TRBJ2-3	CASSPIDTSATDTQYF
TRBD2	TRBV7-6	TRBJ2-1	CASSLDTSGGYNEQFF
TRBD1	TRBV7-8	TRBJ2-1	CASSLGQGRNNEQFF
TRBD2	TRBV14	TRBJ2-4	CASSRTRAKSIQYF
TRBD2	TRBV18	TRBJ2-1	CASSPWTSGSDEQFF
TRBD2	TRBV29-1	TRBJ2-7	CSVFVAGGPYEQYF
TRBD1	TRBV18	TRBJ1-4	CASSPGTGDQKLFF
-	TRBV18	TRBJ2-2	CASSSYTGTNTGELFF
-	TRBV30	TRBJ1-5	CAWSGGGDQPQHF
TRBD2	TRBV4-1	TRBJ2-1	CASGKLRLAGGKNEQFF
TRBD1	TRBV10-3	TRBJ2-1	CAISRQGVYNEQFF
TRBD1	TRBV16	TRBJ1-2	CASSPFGQAIYGYTF
-	TRBV18	TRBJ2-1	CASSLTRGDEQFF
-	TRBV29-1	-	CSVVAYREQYF
TRBD1	TRBV30	TRBJ2-7	CALDRASYEQYF
TRBD2	TRBV6-1	TRBJ2-6	CASDVGGSGANVLTF